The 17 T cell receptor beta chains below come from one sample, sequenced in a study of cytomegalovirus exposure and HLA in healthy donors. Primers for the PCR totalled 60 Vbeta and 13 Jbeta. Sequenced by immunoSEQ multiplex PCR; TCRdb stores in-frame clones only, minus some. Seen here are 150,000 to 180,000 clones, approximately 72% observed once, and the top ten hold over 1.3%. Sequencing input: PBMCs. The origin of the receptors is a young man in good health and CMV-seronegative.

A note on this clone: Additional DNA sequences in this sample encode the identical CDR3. This chain's CDR3 is CASSSPGKGTEAFF. The CDR3 bases are TGTGCCAGCAGTTCCCCAGGGAAAGGGACTGAAGCTTTCTTT. J is TRBJ1-1 and V is TRBV6-1; perhaps TRBD1 as D (5 bases). The CDR3 is 14 residues long. Germline loops: CDR1 MNHNS, CDR2 SASEGT. Between the trimmed V and J ends, which lost 5 bases and 5 bases, there was a span of 15 bases.

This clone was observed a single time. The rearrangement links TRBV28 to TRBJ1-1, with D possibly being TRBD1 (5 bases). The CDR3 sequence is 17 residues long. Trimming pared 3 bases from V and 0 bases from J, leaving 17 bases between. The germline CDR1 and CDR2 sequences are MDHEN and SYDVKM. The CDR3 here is CASSFSQGPRLNTEAFF. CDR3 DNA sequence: TGTGCCAGCAGTTTTTCCCAGGGCCCCCGCCTGAACACTGAAGCTTTCTTT.

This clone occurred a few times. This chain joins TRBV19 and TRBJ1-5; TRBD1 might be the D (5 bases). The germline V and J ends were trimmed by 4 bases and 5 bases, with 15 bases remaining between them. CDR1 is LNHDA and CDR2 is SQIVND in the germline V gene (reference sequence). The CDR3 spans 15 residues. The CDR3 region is CASSSRGGYHQPQHF. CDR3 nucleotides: TGTGCCAGTAGTAGTAGGGGAGGTTACCATCAGCCCCAGCATTTT.

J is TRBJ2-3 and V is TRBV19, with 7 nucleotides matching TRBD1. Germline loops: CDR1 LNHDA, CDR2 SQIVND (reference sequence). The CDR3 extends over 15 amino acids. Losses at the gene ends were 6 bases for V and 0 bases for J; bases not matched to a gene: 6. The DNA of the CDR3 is TGTGCCAGTAGCTGGGGACAGCCTAGCACAGATACGCAGTATTTT. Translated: CASSWGQPSTDTQYF.

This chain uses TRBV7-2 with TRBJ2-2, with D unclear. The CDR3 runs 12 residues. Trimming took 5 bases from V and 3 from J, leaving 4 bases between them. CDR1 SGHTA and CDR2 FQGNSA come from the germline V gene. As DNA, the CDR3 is TGTGCCAGCAGCCCCGACACCGGGGAGCTGTTTTTT. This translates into CASSPDTGELFF. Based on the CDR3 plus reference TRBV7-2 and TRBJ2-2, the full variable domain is GAGVSQSPSNKVTEKGKDVELRCDPISGHTALYWYRQSLGQGLEFLIYFQGNSAPDKSGLPSDRFSAERTGGSVSTLTIQRTQQEDSAVYLCASSPDTGELFFGEGSRLTVL.

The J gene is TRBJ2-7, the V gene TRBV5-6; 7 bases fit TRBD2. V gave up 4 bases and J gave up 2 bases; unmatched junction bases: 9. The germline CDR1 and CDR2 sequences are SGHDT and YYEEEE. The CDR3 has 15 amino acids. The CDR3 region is CASSPGPGGTYEQYF. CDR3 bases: TGTGCCAGCAGCCCTGGGCCGGGAGGAACCTACGAGCAGTACTTC.

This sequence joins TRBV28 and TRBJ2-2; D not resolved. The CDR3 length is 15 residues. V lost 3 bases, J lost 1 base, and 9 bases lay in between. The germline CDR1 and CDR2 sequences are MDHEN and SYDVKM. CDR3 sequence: CASSLIGLNTGELFF. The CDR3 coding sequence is TGTGCCAGCAGTTTGATTGGCTTGAACACCGGGGAGCTGTTTTTT.

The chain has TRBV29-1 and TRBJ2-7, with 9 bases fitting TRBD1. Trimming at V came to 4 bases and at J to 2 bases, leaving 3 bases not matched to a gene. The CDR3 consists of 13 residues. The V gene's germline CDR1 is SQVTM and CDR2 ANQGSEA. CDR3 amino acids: CSVGTGETYEQYF. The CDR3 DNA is TGCAGCGTTGGGACAGGGGAAACCTACGAGCAGTACTTC.

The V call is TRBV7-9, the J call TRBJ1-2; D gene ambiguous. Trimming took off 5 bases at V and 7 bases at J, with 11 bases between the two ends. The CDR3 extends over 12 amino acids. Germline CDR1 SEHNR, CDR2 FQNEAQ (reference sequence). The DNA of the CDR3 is TGTGCCAGCAGCCTCCGGGTCGGTGGCTACACCTTC. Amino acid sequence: CASSLRVGGYTF.

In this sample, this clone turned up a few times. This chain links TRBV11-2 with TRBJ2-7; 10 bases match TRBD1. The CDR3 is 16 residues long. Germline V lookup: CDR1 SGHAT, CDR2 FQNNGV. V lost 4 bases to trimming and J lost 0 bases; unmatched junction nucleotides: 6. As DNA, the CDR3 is TGTGCCAGCAGCTCAGCCGGGACAGGGGACTCCTACGAGCAGTACTTC. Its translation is CASSSAGTGDSYEQYF.

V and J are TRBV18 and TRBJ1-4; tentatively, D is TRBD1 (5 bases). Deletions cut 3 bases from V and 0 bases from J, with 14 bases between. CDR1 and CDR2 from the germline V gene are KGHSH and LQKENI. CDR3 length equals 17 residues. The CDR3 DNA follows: TGTGCCAGCTCACCGCCGGGGGATTTTGCAACTAATGAAAAACTGTTTTTT. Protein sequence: CASSPPGDFATNEKLFF.

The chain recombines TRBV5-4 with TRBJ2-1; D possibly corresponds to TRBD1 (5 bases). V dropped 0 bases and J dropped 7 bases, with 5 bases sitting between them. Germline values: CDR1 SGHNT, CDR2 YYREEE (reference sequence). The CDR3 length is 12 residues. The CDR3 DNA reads TGTGCCAGCAGCTTGGGACAGAATGAGCAGTTCTTC. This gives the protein CASSLGQNEQFF.

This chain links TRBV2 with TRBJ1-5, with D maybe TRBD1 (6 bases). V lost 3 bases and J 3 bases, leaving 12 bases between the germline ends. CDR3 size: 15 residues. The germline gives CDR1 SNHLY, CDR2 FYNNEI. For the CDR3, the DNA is TGTGCCAGCAGTGACCAGGGGCACAACAATCAGCCCCAGCATTTT. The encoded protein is CASSDQGHNNQPQHF.

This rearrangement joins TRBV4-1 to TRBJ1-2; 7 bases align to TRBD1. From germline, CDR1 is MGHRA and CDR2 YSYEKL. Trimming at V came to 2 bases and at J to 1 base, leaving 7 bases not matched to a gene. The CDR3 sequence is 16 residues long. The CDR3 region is CASSQPLTGDNYGYTF. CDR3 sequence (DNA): TGCGCCAGCAGCCAACCACTAACAGGGGATAACTATGGCTACACCTTC.

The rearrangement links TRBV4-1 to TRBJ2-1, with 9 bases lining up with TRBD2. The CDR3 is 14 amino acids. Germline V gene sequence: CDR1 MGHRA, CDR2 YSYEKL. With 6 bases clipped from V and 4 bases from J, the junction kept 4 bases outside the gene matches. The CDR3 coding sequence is TGCGCCAGCAGGTCTAGCGGGACTTACAATGAGCAGTTCTTC. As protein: CASRSSGTYNEQFF.

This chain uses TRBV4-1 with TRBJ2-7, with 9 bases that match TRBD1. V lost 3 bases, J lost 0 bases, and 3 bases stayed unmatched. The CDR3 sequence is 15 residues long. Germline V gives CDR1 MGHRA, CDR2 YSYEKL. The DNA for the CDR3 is TGCGCCAGCAGCCAGGGGACAGGGAGCTCCTACGAGCAGTACTTC. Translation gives CASSQGTGSSYEQYF.

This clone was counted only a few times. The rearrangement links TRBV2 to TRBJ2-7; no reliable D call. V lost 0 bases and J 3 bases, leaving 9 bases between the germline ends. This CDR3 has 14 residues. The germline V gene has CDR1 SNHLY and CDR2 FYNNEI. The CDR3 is CASSEAFPGYEQYF. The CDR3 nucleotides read TGTGCCAGCAGTGAAGCGTTTCCCGGCTACGAGCAGTACTTC.